The clone carrying this TCR beta chain has ten or more counts. No antigen is known for it. There are 16 residues in the CDR3. Trimming took 6 bases from V and 4 from J; bases not matched to a gene: 7. TCRdb analysed the 5' RACE reads with MiXCR anew, one entry per CDR3 protein. The sample has 250,000 to 350,000 distinct CDR3 sequences; about a fifth are singletons. This entry comes from a study of CD8 T cells in ankylosing spondylitis. Study results and limitations: A subset of motif variants has previously been described in the synovial fluid and blood of reactive arthritis. Within matched ankylosing spondylitis synovial fluid, disease-linked clones were reportedly significantly enriched. Seven to nine highly homologous variants formed a TCR beta motif that appeared characteristic of ankylosing spondylitis blood.

The clonotype originates from a female donor with ankylosing spondylitis or in good health (not recorded which). Sequencing was carried out using blood, either unsorted or a sorted T cell fraction (not recorded which). The chain carries TRBV12-3 or TRBV12-4 and TRBJ2-1; 12 bases agree with TRBD2. CDR3 DNA: TGTGCCAGCAGACCAACTAGCGGGAGGTCATACAATGAGCAGTTCTTC. Its translation: CASRPTSGRSYNEQFF.